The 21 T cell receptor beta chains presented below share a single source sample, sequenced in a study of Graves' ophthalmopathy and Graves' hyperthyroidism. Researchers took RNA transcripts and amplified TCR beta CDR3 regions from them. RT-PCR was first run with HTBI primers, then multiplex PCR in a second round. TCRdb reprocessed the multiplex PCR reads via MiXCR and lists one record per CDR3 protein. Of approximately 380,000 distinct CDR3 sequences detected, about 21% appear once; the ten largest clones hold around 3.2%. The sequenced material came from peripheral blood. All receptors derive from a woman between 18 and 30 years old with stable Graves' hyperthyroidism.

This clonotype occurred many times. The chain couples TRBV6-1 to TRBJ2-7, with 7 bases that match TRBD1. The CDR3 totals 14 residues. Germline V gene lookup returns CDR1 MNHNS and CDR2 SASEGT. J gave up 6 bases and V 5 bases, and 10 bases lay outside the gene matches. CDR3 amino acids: CASSQTYRGSEQYF. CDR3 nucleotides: TGTGCCAGCAGTCAAACTTACAGGGGATCCGAGCAGTACTTC.

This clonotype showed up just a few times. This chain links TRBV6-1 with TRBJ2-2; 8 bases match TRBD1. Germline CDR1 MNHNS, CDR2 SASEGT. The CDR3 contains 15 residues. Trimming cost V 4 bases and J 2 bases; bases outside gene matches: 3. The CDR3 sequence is CASSGGTGNTGELFF. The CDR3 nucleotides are TGTGCCAGCAGTGGCGGGACAGGCAACACCGGGGAGCTGTTTTTT.

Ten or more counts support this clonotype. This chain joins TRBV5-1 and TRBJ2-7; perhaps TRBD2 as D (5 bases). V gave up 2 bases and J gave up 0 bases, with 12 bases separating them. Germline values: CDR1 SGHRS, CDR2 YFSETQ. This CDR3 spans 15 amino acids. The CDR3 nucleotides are TGCGCCAGCAGCTTCGGAGCGGTTAACTCCTACGAGCAGTACTTC. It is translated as CASSFGAVNSYEQYF. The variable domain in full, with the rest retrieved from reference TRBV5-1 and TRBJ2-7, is KAGVTQTPRYLIKTRGQQVTLSCSPISGHRSVSWYQQTPGQGLQFLFEYFSETQRNKGNFPGRFSGRQFSNSRSEMNVSTLELGDSALYLCASSFGAVNSYEQYFGPGTRLTVT.

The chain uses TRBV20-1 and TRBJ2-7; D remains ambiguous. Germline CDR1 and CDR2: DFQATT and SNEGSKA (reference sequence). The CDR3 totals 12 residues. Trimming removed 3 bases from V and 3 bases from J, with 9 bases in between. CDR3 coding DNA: TGCAGTGCTAGTGCGAGTGACTACGAGCAGTACTTC. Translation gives CSASASDYEQYF.

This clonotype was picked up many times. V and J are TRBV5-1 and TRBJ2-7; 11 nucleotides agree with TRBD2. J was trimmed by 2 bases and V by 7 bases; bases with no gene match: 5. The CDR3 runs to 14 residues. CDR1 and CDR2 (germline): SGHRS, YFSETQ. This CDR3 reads CASQTSGATYEQYF. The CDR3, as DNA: TGCGCCAGCCAGACTAGCGGGGCCACCTACGAGCAGTACTTC.

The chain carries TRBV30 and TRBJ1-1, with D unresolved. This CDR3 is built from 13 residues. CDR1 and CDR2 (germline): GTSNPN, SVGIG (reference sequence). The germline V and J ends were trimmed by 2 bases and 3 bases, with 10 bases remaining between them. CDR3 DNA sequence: TGTGCCTGGAGTCTCGACCAGGACACTGAAGCTTTCTTT. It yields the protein CAWSLDQDTEAFF.

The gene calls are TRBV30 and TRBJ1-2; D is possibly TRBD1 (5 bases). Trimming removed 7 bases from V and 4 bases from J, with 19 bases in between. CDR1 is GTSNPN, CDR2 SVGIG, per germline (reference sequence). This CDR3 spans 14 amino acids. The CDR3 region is CASGRQRSRYGYTF. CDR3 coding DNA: TGTGCCTCGGGACGTCAGAGGAGCCGCTATGGCTACACCTTC. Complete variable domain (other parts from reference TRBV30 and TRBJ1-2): SQTIHQWPATLVQPVGSPLSLECTVEGTSNPNLYWYRQAAGRGLQLLFYSVGIGQISSEVPQNLSASRPQDRQFILSSKKLLLSDSGFYLCASGRQRSRYGYTFGSGTRLTVV.

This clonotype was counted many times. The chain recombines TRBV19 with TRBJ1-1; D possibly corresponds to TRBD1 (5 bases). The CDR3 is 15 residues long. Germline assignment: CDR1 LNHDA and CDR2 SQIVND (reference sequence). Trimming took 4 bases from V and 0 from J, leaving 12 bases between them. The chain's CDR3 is CASSTRKGLNTEAFF. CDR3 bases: TGTGCCAGTAGTACGCGAAAGGGGCTGAACACTGAAGCTTTCTTT.

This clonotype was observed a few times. Here the CDR3 DNA reads TGTGCCAGCAGCTGGGGACAGGGAGGGGTTGGATACTTC. Amino acid sequence: CASSWGQGGVGYF. The chain carries TRBV5-5 and TRBJ2-4; 9 bases are shared with TRBD1. After removal of 3 bases from V and 16 bases from J, the junction contained 11 bases not matched to a gene. This CDR3 spans 13 amino acids. Germline CDR1 and CDR2: SGHKS and YYEKEE (reference sequence).

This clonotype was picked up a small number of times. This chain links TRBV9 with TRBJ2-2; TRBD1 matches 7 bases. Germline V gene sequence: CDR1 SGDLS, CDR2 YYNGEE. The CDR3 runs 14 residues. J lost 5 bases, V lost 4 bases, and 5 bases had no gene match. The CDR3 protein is CASSLLQGTGELFF. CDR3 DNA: TGTGCCAGCAGCCTCCTACAGGGGACCGGGGAGCTGTTTTTT.

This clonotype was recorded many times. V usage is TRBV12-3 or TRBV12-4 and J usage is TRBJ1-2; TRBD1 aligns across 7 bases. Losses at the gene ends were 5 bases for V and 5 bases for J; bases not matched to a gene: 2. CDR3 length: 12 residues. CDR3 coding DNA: TGTGCCAGCAGTCCAGGGGGGTATGGCTACACCTTC. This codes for CASSPGGYGYTF.

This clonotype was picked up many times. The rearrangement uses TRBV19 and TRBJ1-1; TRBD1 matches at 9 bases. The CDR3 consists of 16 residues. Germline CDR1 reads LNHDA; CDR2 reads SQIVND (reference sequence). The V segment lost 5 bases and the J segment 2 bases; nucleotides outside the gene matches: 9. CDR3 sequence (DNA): TGTGCCAGTAGTCCATTACCGGGACAGGGAAACACTGAAGCTTTCTTT. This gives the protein CASSPLPGQGNTEAFF.

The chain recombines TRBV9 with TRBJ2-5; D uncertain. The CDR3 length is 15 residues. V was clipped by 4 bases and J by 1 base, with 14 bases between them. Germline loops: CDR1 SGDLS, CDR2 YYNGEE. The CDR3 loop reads CASSSSVGFQETQYF. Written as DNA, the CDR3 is TGTGCCAGCAGCTCCAGCGTAGGGTTCCAAGAGACCCAGTACTTC.

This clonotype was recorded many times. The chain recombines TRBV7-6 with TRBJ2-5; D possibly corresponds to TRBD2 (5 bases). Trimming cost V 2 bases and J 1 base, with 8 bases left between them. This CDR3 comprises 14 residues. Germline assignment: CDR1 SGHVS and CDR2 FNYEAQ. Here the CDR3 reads CASSLLARQETQYF. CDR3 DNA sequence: TGTGCCAGCAGCTTATTAGCGCGCCAAGAGACCCAGTACTTC.

CDR3: CASIIQGDNQPQHF. In DNA form, the CDR3 reads TGTGCCAGCATTATTCAGGGGGACAATCAGCCCCAGCATTTT. The genes are TRBV27 and TRBJ1-5; TRBD1 agrees at 7 bases. The CDR3 is 14 residues long. Germline trimming cut 7 bases from V and 3 bases from J; bases unmatched to any gene: 6. The germline V gene encodes CDR1 MNHEY and CDR2 SMNVEV (reference sequence).

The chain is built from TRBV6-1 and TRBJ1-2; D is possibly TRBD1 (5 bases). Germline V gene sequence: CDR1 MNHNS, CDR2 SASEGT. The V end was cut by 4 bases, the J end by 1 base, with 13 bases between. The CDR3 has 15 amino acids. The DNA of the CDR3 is TGTGCCAGCAGTGCACCGGGACGCCTTAACTATGGCTACACCTTC. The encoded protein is CASSAPGRLNYGYTF.

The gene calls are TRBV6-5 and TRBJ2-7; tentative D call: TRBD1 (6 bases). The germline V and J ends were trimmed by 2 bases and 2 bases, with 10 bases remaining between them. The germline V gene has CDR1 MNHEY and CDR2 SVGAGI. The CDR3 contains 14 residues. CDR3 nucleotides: TGTGCCAGCAGTTACACAGGGACAACCTACGAGCAGTACTTC. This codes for CASSYTGTTYEQYF.

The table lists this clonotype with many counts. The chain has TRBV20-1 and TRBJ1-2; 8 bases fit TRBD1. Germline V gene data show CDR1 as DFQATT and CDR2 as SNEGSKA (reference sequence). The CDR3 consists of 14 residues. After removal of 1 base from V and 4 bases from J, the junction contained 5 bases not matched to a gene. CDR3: CSARGGQDFYGYTF. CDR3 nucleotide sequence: TGCAGTGCTAGAGGGGGACAGGATTTCTATGGCTACACCTTC.

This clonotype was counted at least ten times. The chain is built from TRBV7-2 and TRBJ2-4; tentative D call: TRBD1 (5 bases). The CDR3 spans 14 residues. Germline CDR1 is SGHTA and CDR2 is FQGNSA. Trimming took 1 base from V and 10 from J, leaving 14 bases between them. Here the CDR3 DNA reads TGTGCCAGCAGCTTAGAAACAGGCAACTGGATTCAGTACTTC. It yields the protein CASSLETGNWIQYF.

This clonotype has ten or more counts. CDR3 in DNA: TGTGCCAGCAGCGTATCAGGGTCTGGCTACACCTTC. Its protein is CASSVSGSGYTF. The rearrangement joins TRBV9 to TRBJ1-2, with D possibly TRBD1 on 5 matching bases. CDR1 is SGDLS, CDR2 YYNGEE, per germline. V was pared by 1 base and J by 7 bases, with 8 bases between. The CDR3 is made up of 12 amino acids.

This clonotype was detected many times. The CDR3 loop reads CASSSPGSNQPQHF. The CDR3 DNA is TGTGCCAGCAGTTCCCCGGGAAGCAATCAGCCCCAGCATTTT. The chain has TRBV28 and TRBJ1-5; D gene uncertain. The ends were cut back, 4 bases at V and 1 base at J, with 8 bases in the middle. The CDR3 is made up of 14 amino acids. The V gene's germline CDR1 is MDHEN and CDR2 SYDVKM.